The rows below give T cell receptor beta chains drawn from one sample of a study of PD-L1 blockade in urothelial cancer. The repertoire was sequenced with immunoSEQ multiplex PCR; TCRdb's copy has only in-frame clones and lacks some. This table has tens of thousands of clones, 80% to 90% appearing once. Sequenced here: PBMCs, sampled around atezolizumab (anti-PD-L1) treatment. The receptors were gathered from a man aged 45-65 years with urothelial cancer. Each CDR3 is given with its conserved first and last residue. The D gene is left open where the match is weak. Rows give clone size only sometimes, using once, few, many, or a class for an expanded clone.

TRBV30	NA	TRBJ2-7	NA	CAQKAVHEQYF	TGTGCCCAAAAGGCGGTCCACGAGCAGTACTTC
TRBV7-9	NA	TRBJ2-1	TRBD1	CASSLGAGGHEQFF	TGTGCCAGCAGCTTAGGTGCAGGGGGCCATGAGCAGTTCTTC
TRBV9	NA	TRBJ1-2	NA	CASSVDNRESSGYTF	TGTGCCAGCAGCGTTGACAACAGGGAGTCGAGTGGCTACACCTTC
TRBV7-3	NA	TRBJ2-3	NA	CASDRVSLRGDCSGDTQYF	TGTGCCAGCGACAGGGTAAGTTTGCGGGGGGACTGTTCGGGAGATACGCAGTATTTT
TRBV28	NA	TRBJ2-7	NA	CASRSSGPSYEQYF	TGTGCCAGCAGATCTTCCGGTCCCTCCTACGAGCAGTACTTC
TRBV7-2	NA	TRBJ2-2	TRBD1	CASSRDRTDTGELFF	TGTGCCAGCAGCCGGGACAGAACGGACACCGGGGAGCTGTTTTTT
TRBV5-1	NA	TRBJ2-7	NA	CASSYQGNEQYF	TGCGCCAGCAGCTACCAGGGCAACGAGCAGTACTTC
TRBV18	NA	TRBJ2-3	TRBD2	CASSPLTSGSFGTDTQYF	TGTGCCAGCTCACCACTAACTAGCGGGAGCTTTGGCACAGATACGCAGTATTTT
TRBV11-2	NA	TRBJ2-5	TRBD1	CASSLGDRGLGETQYF	TGTGCCAGCAGCTTAGGGGACAGGGGCCTCGGGGAGACCCAGTACTTC
TRBV30	once	TRBJ1-2	NA	CAWDLRGVGYGYTF	TGTGCCTGGGACCTTCGGGGGGTGGGCTATGGCTACACCTTC
TRBV28	NA	TRBJ1-1	TRBD1	CASSLPTGTASRPEAFF	TGTGCCAGCAGTTTACCGACCGGGACAGCGAGCCGACCTGAAGCTTTCTTT
TRBV15	NA	TRBJ2-3	TRBD2	CATSRGRGSSSGGADTQYF	TGTGCCACCAGCAGAGGTAGAGGTAGTTCTAGCGGGGGGGCCGATACGCAGTATTTT
TRBV9	NA	TRBJ2-3	TRBD2	CASSAGLAGADTQYF	TGTGCCAGCAGCGCGGGACTAGCGGGAGCAGATACGCAGTATTTT
TRBV28	NA	TRBJ2-3	TRBD2	CASSVTGTSGSEGTDTQYF	TGTGCCAGCAGTGTAACCGGGACTAGCGGGAGTGAGGGCACAGATACGCAGTATTTT
TRBV2	NA	TRBJ2-7	TRBD1	CASGDSPGPYEQYF	TGTGCCAGCGGGGACAGCCCTGGGCCCTACGAGCAGTACTTC
TRBV5-1	NA	TRBJ2-1	NA	CASREMSDNEQFF	TGCGCCAGTCGCGAAATGAGCGACAATGAGCAGTTCTTC
TRBV11-2	NA	TRBJ2-7	TRBD2	CASSPGGLASHEQYF	TGTGCCAGCAGCCCGGGAGGACTAGCCTCCCACGAGCAGTACTTC
TRBV5-8	NA	TRBJ2-1	TRBD2	CASSVGLAVYNEQFF	TGTGCCAGCAGCGTGGGACTAGCGGTGTACAATGAGCAGTTCTTC
TRBV4-3	NA	TRBJ2-7	TRBD2	CASSQAGSGRFGYEQYF	TGCGCCAGCAGCCAAGCTGGTAGCGGGAGATTTGGGTACGAGCAGTACTTC
TRBV7-2	NA	TRBJ2-7	TRBD2	CASRVTSGGPYEQYF	TGTGCCAGCAGGGTGACTAGCGGGGGACCCTACGAGCAGTACTTC
TRBV21-1	NA	TRBJ2-5	NA	CASRFTSYQETQYF	TGTGCCAGCAGGTTTACTAGCTACCAAGAGACCCAGTACTTC
TRBV27	NA	TRBJ2-7	NA	CASSGTKFYEQYF	TGTGCCAGCAGTGGCACAAAATTCTACGAGCAGTACTTC
TRBV28	NA	TRBJ2-3	NA	CASSLIWQGGTDTQYF	TGTGCCAGCAGTTTAATATGGCAGGGCGGCACAGATACGCAGTATTTT
TRBV5-1	NA	TRBJ1-2	NA	CASTVGGYGYTF	TGCGCCAGCACCGTAGGGGGCTATGGCTACACCTTC
TRBV14	NA	TRBJ2-1	NA	CASSQLGSGSYNEQFF	TGTGCCAGCAGCCAACTAGGTAGCGGCTCCTACAATGAGCAGTTCTTC
TRBV15	NA	TRBJ2-7	NA	CATSRNRDYSYEQYF	TGTGCCACCAGCAGGAACAGGGACTACTCCTACGAGCAGTACTTC
TRBV6-1	NA	TRBJ1-3	NA	CASTEDRRAIYF	TGTGCCAGCACCGAGGACAGAAGGGCCATATATTTT
TRBV5-1	NA	TRBJ1-2	TRBD1	CASSPSGTGDDGYTF	TGCGCCAGCAGCCCTTCCGGGACAGGGGACGATGGCTACACCTTC
TRBV10-2	NA	TRBJ1-2	NA	CASSLEQPFASLNYGYTF	TGCGCCAGCAGCCTCGAACAGCCTTTTGCTTCCCTTAACTATGGCTACACCTTC
TRBV14	NA	TRBJ2-7	TRBD2	CASSQRTSGSSYEQYF	TGTGCCAGCAGCCAGCGGACTAGCGGGAGTTCCTACGAGCAGTACTTC
TRBV27	NA	TRBJ2-7	TRBD1	CASSGTGKGRGNSYEQYF	TGTGCCAGCAGTGGGACAGGGAAAGGGAGGGGGAACTCCTACGAGCAGTACTTC
TRBV9	NA	TRBJ2-4	TRBD2	CASSPRGGDTKNIQYF	TGTGCCAGCAGCCCGCGGGGGGGCGATACCAAAAACATTCAGTACTTC
TRBV5-1	NA	TRBJ2-5	TRBD2	CASSSGLGGKQETQYF	TGCGCCAGCAGCTCGGGACTAGGAGGGAAACAAGAGACCCAGTACTTC
TRBV13	few	TRBJ2-1	TRBD2	CASSFRLASYNEQFF	TGTGCCAGCAGCTTTAGACTAGCTTCCTACAATGAGCAGTTCTTC
TRBV7-2	NA	TRBJ1-5	TRBD1	CASSGTGNLNQPQHF	TGTGCCAGCTCCGGGACAGGCAATCTCAATCAGCCCCAGCATTTT
TRBV27	NA	TRBJ1-6	TRBD1	CASTQRQGAVLSYNSPLHF	TGTGCCAGCACCCAACGACAGGGGGCTGTCCTCTCCTATAATTCACCCCTCCACTTT
TRBV2	NA	TRBJ2-7	NA	CATSGYEQYF	TGTGCCACCTCGGGGTACGAGCAGTACTTC
TRBV2	NA	TRBJ2-7	TRBD2	CASRGLAGGLMTYEQYF	TGTGCCAGCAGGGGACTAGCGGGAGGGCTCATGACTTACGAGCAGTACTTC
TRBV7-6	NA	TRBJ1-4	TRBD1	CASSARGQEKLFF	TGTGCCAGCAGCGCAAGGGGACAGGAAAAACTGTTTTTT
TRBV7-8	NA	TRBJ2-3	TRBD1	CASSLVDRGTTDTQYF	TGTGCCAGCAGCTTAGTTGACAGGGGAACCACAGATACGCAGTATTTT
TRBV13	NA	TRBJ2-4	TRBD2	CASSSGTEKNIQYF	TGTGCCAGCAGCAGCGGGACCGAAAAAAACATTCAGTACTTC
TRBV6-1	NA	TRBJ2-1	NA	CASSPSENEQFF	TGTGCCAGCAGTCCTAGTGAAAATGAGCAGTTCTTC
TRBV6-5	NA	TRBJ1-2	TRBD1	CASSNRQGENYGYTF	TGTGCCAGCAGCAACCGACAGGGGGAAAACTATGGCTACACCTTC
TRBV6-6	once	TRBJ1-3	NA	CASSPETALGGNTIYF	TGTGCCAGCAGCCCTGAGACAGCACTGGGTGGAAACACCATATATTTT